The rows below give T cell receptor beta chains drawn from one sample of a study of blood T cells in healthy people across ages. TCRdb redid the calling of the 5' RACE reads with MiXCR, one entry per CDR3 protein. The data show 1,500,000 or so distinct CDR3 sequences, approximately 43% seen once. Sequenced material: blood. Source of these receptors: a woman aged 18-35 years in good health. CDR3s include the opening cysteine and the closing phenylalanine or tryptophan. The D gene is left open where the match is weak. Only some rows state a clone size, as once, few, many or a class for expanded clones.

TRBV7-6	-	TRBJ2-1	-	TGTGCCAGCAGCTCCCCACCACACAATGAGCAGTTCTTC	CASSSPPHNEQFF
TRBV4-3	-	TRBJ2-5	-	TGCGCCAGCAGCTACGGGACGGTTGACAATGAGCAGTACTTC	CASSYGTVDNEQYF
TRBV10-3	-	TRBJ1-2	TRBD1	TGTGCCATAACCGACAGGGTGAACTATGGCTACACCTTC	CAITDRVNYGYTF
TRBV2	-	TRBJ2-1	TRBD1	TGTGCCATGTGGGACAGGGGCGATGAGCAGTTCTTC	CAMWDRGDEQFF
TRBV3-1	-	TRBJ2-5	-	TGTGCCAGCAGCCAAGGAGTGACAGGCCAAGAGACCCAGTACTTC	CASSQGVTGQETQYF
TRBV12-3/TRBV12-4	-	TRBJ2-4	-	TGTGCCAGCAGTTTATCACCCTTCAGGGTCGGGGAAGTACCCAAAAACATTCAGTACTTC	CASSLSPFRVGEVPKNIQYF
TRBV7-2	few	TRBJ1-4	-	TGTGCCAGCAGCTCCTACGGTGCAACTAATGAAAAACTGTTTTTT	CASSSYGATNEKLFF
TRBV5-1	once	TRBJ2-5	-	TGTGCCAGCAGCTTAGCCCAGGAGAGCCAAGAGACCCAGTACTTC	CASSLAQESQETQYF
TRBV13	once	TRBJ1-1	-	TGTGCCAGCACCCGGACGGGCACTGAAGCTTTCTTT	CASTRTGTEAFF
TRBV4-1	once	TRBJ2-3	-	TGCGCCAGCAGTCAAGTAACTTCCGGGACATCGAGCACAGATACGCAGTATTTT	CASSQVTSGTSSTDTQYF
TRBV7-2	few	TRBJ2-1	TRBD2	TGTGCCAGCAGCCGCGGACTAGCGGGAGTATACAATGAGCAGTTCTTC	CASSRGLAGVYNEQFF
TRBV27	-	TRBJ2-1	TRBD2	TGTGCCAGCAGTGATAGGACTAGCGGGAGGGGGGAGCAGTTCTTC	CASSDRTSGRGEQFF
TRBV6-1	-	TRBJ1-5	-	TGTGCCAGCAGTGAAGAGGGGCGTCGGGGTCAGCCCCAGCATTTT	CASSEEGRRGQPQHF
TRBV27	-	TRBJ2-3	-	TGTGCCAGCAGTGTTATACCCCCAGATACGCAGTATTTT	CASSVIPPDTQYF
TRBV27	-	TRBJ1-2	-	TGTGCCAGCAGTTCCCTCACCACGGGGCCGGGGTATGGCTACACCTTC	CASSSLTTGPGYGYTF
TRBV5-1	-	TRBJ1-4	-	TGCGCCAGCAGCTCCTTGGACATGGGCAGGGAAAAACTGTTTTTT	CASSSLDMGREKLFF
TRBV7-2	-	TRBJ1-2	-	TGTGCCAGCAGCGTCCGGGGATGGTCGTCGGGCTACACCTTC	CASSVRGWSSGYTF
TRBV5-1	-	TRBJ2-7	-	TGCGCCAGCAGCTTGGGGGACTCCTATGATATCTCCTACAATGAGCAGTACTTC	CASSLGDSYDISYNEQYF
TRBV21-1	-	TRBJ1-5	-	TGTGCCAACACCCTGATAGAGACAGGGACAAGGGATCAGCCCCAGCATTTT	CANTLIETGTRDQPQHF
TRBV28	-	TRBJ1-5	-	TGTGCCAGCACCTCAGGGAATATCAAGCCCCAGCATTTT	CASTSGNIKPQHF
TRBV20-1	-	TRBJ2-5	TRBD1	TGCAGTGCTAGTAAAGGCAGGGGGCCCGATCAGACCCAGTACTTC	CSASKGRGPDQTQYF
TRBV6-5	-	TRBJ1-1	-	TGTGCCAGCAGTAGACGGGGTGGGGACACTGAAGCTTTCTTT	CASSRRGGDTEAFF
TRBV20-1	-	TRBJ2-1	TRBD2	TGCAGTGCTACTAGCGGGGGCCTCTCCTACAATGAGCAGTTCTTC	CSATSGGLSYNEQFF
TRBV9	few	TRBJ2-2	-	TGTGCCAGCAGCGTAGGCGGCACGAACACCGGGGAGCTGTTTTTT	CASSVGGTNTGELFF
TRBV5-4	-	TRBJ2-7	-	TGTGCCAGCAGCTTAGTCACAAGCTCCTACGAGCGGTACTTC	CASSLVTSSYERYF
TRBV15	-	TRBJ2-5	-	TGTGCCACCAGCAGAGATGTACACCCCGGGGAGACCCAGTACTTC	CATSRDVHPGETQYF
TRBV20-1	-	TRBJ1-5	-	TGCAGTGCCACCAACTGGGGGGCGTTCAGCAATCAGCCCCAGCATTTT	CSATNWGAFSNQPQHF
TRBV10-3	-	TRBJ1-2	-	TGTGCCATCAGTGAATCCGGGGACGGAAATGGCTACACCTTC	CAISESGDGNGYTF
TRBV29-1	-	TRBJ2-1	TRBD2	TGCAGCGTTGCGAAGCGGGGGGCCTACAATGAGCAGTTCTTC	CSVAKRGAYNEQFF
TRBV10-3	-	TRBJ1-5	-	TGTGCCATCAGTGGGGGGGGACGGATCAATCAGCCCCAGCATTTT	CAISGGGRINQPQHF
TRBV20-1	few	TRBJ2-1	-	TGCAGTGCTAGAGGGGGGCCTCCCTCCAATGAGCAGTTCTTC	CSARGGPPSNEQFF
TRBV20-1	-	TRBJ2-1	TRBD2	TGCAGTGCCAGGACTAGCGGGGGGCTATACAATGAGCAGTTCTTC	CSARTSGGLYNEQFF
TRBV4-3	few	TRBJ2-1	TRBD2	TGCGCCAGCAGCCTGGGACTAGCGGGAGAGATATACAATGAGCAGTTCTTC	CASSLGLAGEIYNEQFF
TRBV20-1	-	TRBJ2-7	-	TGCAGTGCTAGGGCTTATGGGGGGACCTACGAGCAGTACTTC	CSARAYGGTYEQYF
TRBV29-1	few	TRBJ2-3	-	TGCAGCGTTGATGGGAGTAGCACAGATACGCAGTATTTT	CSVDGSSTDTQYF
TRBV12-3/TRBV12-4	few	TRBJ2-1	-	TGTGCCAGCAGTGGAGGGGTCTCCTACAATGAGCAGTTCTTC	CASSGGVSYNEQFF
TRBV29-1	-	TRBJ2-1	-	TGCAGCGTACGAACAGTCTCCTACAATGAGCAGTTCTTC	CSVRTVSYNEQFF
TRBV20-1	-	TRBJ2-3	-	TGCAGTGCCCCCACCCTAGATACGCAGTATTTT	CSAPTLDTQYF
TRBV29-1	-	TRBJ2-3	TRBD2	TGCAGCGTTGAAGGTCTCCTAGCGGGTTGGGCAGATACGCAGTATTTT	CSVEGLLAGWADTQYF
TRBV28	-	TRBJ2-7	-	TGTGCCAGCAGTTTTCGAGGGAGTGAGCAGTACTTC	CASSFRGSEQYF
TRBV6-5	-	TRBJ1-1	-	TGTGCCAGCAGTTTCCCGGGGACGGAGGAAGCTTTCTTT	CASSFPGTEEAFF
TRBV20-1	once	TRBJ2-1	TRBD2	TGCAGTGCCATACCGCCGGGACTAGGAATAAATGAGCAGTTCTTC	CSAIPPGLGINEQFF
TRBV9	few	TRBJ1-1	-	TGTGCCAGCAGCGTAGTAACAGGGAGCACTGAAGCTTTCTTT	CASSVVTGSTEAFF
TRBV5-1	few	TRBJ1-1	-	TGCGCCAGCAGCTTGGGACGCGGTTATACTGAAGCTTTCTTT	CASSLGRGYTEAFF
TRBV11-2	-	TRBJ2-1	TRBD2	TGTACCAGCAGTCCGGCGGGAGGTGGGAATGAGCAGTTCTTC	CTSSPAGGGNEQFF
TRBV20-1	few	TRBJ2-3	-	TGCAGTGCTAGCCCCGGGATACCCAGCACAGATACGCAGTATTTT	CSASPGIPSTDTQYF
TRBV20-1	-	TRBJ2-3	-	TGCAGTGCTAGAGGGGCTAGCCCTACCACAGATACGCAGTATTTT	CSARGASPTTDTQYF
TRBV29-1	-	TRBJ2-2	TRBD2	TGCAGCGTTGGTCCCCCGGGGGGAATAGGCACCGGGGAGCTGTTTTTT	CSVGPPGGIGTGELFF
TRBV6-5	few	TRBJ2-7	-	TGTGCCAGCAGTTACCACCTACTGAGCGAGCAGTACTTC	CASSYHLLSEQYF
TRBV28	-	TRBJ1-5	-	TGTGCCAGCAGTTTTTGGGGGCGCAGGTATCAGCCCCAGCATTTT	CASSFWGRRYQPQHF
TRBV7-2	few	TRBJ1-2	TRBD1	TGTGCCAGCAGCCCACAGGGGAATTCTTATGGCTACACCTTC	CASSPQGNSYGYTF
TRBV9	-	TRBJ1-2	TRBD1	TGTGCCAGCAGCGTAGCGGCAGGGGGCAACTATGGCTACACCTTC	CASSVAAGGNYGYTF
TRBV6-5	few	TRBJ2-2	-	TGTGCCAGCAGCGCCGGACCGTCCGGGGAGCTGTTTTTT	CASSAGPSGELFF
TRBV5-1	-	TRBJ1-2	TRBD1	TGCGCCAGCAGGGGGACAGGGTTGAACACCTTC	CASRGTGLNTF
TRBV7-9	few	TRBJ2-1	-	TGTGCCAGCAGCTTACCTCCGATTGGGAGCCCCTACTACAATGAGCAGTTCTTC	CASSLPPIGSPYYNEQFF